This T cell receptor beta chain was profiled in a study of vaccination effects on CD4 cells after COVID-19. Study summary: Following the second dose by a median of 72 days, the post-vaccine samples were obtained.

Clones were read by immunoSEQ multiplex PCR, and TCRdb kept only the in-frame ones, dropping some. Counted here are 40,000 or so clones, 72% occurring once; the ten biggest clones make up 9% to 10%. Regarding the study as a whole: Nearly all vaccine-induced clones in healthy recipients recognized only SARS-CoV-2. Vaccine- and infection-induced clones showed marked clonal contraction late following vaccination.

The CDR3 contains 15 residues. The germline V gene encodes CDR1 SGHDT and CDR2 YYEEEE. V trimming: 4 bases; J trimming: 6 bases; junction bases outside the gene matches: 7. The authors isolated CD4+ T cells after around nine days of culture. It was two doses of either the BNT162b2 or mRNA-1273 vaccine that participants received. In this sample, this clone turned up a few times. Its target is not known. J is TRBJ1-4 and V is TRBV5-6; 9 nucleotides agree with TRBD1. Source: CD4+ T cells from PBMCs cultured without peptide, taken after COVID-19 vaccination. The source of this sequence is a human donor who received a COVID-19 vaccine. The chain's CDR3 is CASSETGQGHEKLFF. CDR3 coding DNA: TGTGCCAGCAGCGAAACGGGACAGGGACATGAAAAACTGTTTTTT.